The clone carrying this T cell receptor beta chain appeared a few times. This entry belongs to a study of T cells in Graves' hyperthyroidism and ophthalmopathy. CDR3 length equals 16 residues. The V gene lost 3 bases and the J gene lost 0 bases, with 15 bases spanning the gap. Looked up from germline, CDR1 is KGHSH and CDR2 is LQKENI. The study defined stable Graves' hyperthyroidism as no ophthalmopathy progression within 18 months. Subjects aged 18 to 65 presented with newly diagnosed hyperthyroidism of less than 2 months' duration. The investigators amplified TCR beta CDR3 regions from RNA transcripts. A set of HTBI primers served as the primers for a first-round RT-PCR of the TCR CDR3. A single record per CDR3 protein comes from TCRdb applying MiXCR to the multiplex PCR reads. The table records some 770,000 distinct CDR3 sequences, roughly 17% of them present only once.

This receptor was identified in a man between 18 and 29 years old with Graves' hyperthyroidism. The chain combines TRBV18 with TRBJ2-7; D might be TRBD2 (5 bases). The sample comprised blood. CDR3 amino acids: CASSPPGLSGSYEQYF. CDR3 bases: TGTGCCAGCTCACCCCCCGGACTCTCGGGCTCCTACGAGCAGTACTTC.